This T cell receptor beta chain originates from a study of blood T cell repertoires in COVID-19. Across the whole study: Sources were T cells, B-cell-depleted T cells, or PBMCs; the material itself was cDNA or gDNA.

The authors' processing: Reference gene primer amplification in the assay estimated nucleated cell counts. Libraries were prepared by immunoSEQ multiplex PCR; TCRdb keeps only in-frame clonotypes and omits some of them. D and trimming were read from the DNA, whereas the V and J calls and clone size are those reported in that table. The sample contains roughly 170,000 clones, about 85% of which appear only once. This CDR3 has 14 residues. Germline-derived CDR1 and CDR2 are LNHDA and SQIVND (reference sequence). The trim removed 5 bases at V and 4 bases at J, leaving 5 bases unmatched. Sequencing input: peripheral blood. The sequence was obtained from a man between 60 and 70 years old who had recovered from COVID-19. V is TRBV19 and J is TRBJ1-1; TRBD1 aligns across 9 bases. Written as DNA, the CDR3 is TGTGCCAGTAGTTACAGGGGACAGGGCACTGAAGCTTTCTTT. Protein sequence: CASSYRGQGTEAFF.